This TCR beta chain was sequenced for a study of monozygotic twins with inflammatory bowel disease. Points from the study as a whole: Evidence failed to back one strong IBD-linked signal or clonotype. Some repertoire variability may stem from patients' differing immunosuppressive treatments.

Every donor provided one blood sample measuring roughly 2.5 ml. Researchers generated cDNA in eight separate reactions per sample. TCRdb re-called the 5' RACE reads and catalogs CDR3 proteins one per entry, DNA excluded. This sample lists approximately 150,000 distinct CDR3 sequences; its ten largest clones have approximately 7%. Germline V gene data show CDR1 as ENHRY and CDR2 as SYGVKD. The CDR3 has 14 amino acids. Points on this clonotype: Its antigen is currently unknown.

The sequence was obtained from a human donor with ulcerative colitis or Crohn's disease, or a healthy co-twin of an affected twin (not recorded which). The sample comprised blood. The V call is TRBV10-3, the J call TRBJ2-7; the TRBD2 assignment by TCRdb is unverifiable without DNA. The CDR3 reads CAISESSGTSKQYF.